This T cell receptor (beta chain) was identified during a study of vaccination and CD4 T cells after COVID-19. Cultured CD4+ T cell DNA was sequenced using the Oncomine TCR Beta short-read assay. TCRdb reanalysed the PCR reads using MiXCR and keeps one entry per CDR3 protein. Among about 18,000 distinct CDR3 sequences listed, about 52% were seen once. A remark on this clonotype: Its specificity is not known.

Time point here: late sampling 161 to 241 days after vaccination in a few convalescent patients. Treatment: approximately 9-day PBMC culture with coronavirus spike peptide pools or control peptides (ViraFEST assay). Sequenced here: CD4+ T cells from blood, cultured in vitro, sampled about 7 months after SARS-CoV-2 vaccination. The source of this sequence is a human donor who had recovered from COVID-19.

CDR3 sequence (DNA): TGTGCCAGCAGCTTGGGCGGACCTGACGAGCAGTACTTC. It translates to CASSLGGPDEQYF. The chain employs TRBV11-3 and TRBJ2-7, with D unresolved. Germline values: CDR1 SGHNT, CDR2 YENEEA. Trimming took off 3 bases at V and 5 bases at J, with 11 bases between the two ends. The CDR3 extends over 13 amino acids.